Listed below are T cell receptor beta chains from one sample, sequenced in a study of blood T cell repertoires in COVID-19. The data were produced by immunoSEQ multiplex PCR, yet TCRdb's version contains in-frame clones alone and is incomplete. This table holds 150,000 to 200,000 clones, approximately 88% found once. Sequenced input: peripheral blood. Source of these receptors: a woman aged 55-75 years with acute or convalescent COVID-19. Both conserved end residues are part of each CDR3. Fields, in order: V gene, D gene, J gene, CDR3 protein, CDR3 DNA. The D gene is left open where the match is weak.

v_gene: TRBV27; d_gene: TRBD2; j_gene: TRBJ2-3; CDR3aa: CASSLLGGGAIGTQYF; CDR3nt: TGTGCCAGCAGTTTATTGGGCGGGGGGGCGATTGGTACGCAGTATTTT
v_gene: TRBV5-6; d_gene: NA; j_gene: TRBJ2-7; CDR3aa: CASSLESIGQYF; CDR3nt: TGTGCCAGCAGCTTGGAGAGCATCGGGCAGTACTTC
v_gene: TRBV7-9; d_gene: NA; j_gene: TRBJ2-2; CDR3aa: CASTLGQMNTGELFF; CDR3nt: TGTGCCAGCACCTTAGGACAGATGAACACCGGGGAGCTGTTTTTT
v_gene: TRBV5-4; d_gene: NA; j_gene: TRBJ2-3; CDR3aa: CASSLGRGTDTQYF; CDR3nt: TGTGCCAGCAGCCTGGGGCGGGGTACAGATACGCAGTATTTT
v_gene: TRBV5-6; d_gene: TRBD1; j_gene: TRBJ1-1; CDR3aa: CASSLVRQGAPRNTEAFF; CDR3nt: TGTGCCAGCAGCTTGGTCAGGCAGGGGGCCCCAAGGAACACTGAAGCTTTCTTT
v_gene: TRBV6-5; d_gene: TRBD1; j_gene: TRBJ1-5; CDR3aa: CASASQGNNQPQHF; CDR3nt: TGTGCCAGCGCTTCACAGGGGAACAATCAGCCCCAGCATTTT
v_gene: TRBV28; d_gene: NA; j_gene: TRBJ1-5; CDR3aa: CASSFSGQKRQPQHF; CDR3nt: TGTGCCAGCAGTTTCTCGGGACAAAAACGTCAGCCCCAGCATTTT
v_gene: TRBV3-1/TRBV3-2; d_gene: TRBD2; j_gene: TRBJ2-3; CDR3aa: CASSEALAGMGDTQYF; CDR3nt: TGTGCCAGCAGCGAAGCACTAGCGGGGATGGGAGATACGCAGTATTTT
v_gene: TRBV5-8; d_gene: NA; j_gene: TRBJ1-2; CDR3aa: CASSLGSSLLRDGYTF; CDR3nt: TGTGCCAGCAGCTTGGGATCCAGTCTGCTGAGGGATGGCTACACCTTC
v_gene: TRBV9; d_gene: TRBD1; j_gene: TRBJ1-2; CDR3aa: CASSVSSGTGYGYTF; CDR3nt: TGTGCCAGCAGCGTTTCTTCCGGGACAGGCTATGGCTACACCTTC
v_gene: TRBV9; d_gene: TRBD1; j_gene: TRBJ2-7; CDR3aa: CASSRDRGAYEQYF; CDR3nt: TGTGCCAGCAGCCGGGACAGGGGTGCCTACGAGCAGTACTTC
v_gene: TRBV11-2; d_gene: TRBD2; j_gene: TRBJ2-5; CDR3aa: CASSPAGGGIRETQYF; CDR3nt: TGTGCCAGCAGCCCTGCGGGCGGGGGGATTCGGGAGACCCAGTACTTC
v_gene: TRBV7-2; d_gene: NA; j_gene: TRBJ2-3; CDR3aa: CASSPRTAFTDTQYF; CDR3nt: TGTGCCAGCAGCCCACGGACAGCCTTCACAGATACGCAGTATTTT
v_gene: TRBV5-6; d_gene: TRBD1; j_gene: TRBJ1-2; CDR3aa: CASSSSQGTSYGYTF; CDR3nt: TGTGCCAGCAGCTCGTCACAGGGGACCTCCTATGGCTACACCTTC
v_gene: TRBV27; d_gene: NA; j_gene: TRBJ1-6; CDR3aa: CARPGGLPNSPLHF; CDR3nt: TGTGCCAGACCTGGGGGACTTCCCAATTCACCCCTCCACTTT
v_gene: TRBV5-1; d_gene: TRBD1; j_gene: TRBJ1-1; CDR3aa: CASRPGQGRTEAFF; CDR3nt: TGCGCCAGCAGACCGGGACAGGGGAGGACTGAAGCTTTCTTT
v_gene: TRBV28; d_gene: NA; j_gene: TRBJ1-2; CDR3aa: CASSYRGGYGYTF; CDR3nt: TGTGCCAGCAGTTACCGGGGGGGATATGGCTACACCTTC